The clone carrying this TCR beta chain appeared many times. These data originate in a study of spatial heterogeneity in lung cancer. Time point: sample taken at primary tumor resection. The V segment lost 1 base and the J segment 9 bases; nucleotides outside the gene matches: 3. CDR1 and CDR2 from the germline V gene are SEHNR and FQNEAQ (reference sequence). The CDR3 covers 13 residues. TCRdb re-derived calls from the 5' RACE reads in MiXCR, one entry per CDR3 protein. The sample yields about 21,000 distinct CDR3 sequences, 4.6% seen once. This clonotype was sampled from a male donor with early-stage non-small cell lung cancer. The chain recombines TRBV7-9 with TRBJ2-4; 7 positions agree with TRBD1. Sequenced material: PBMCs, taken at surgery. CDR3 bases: TGTGCCAGCAGCTTAGGACAGGGTGGCATTCAGTACTTC. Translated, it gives CASSLGQGGIQYF. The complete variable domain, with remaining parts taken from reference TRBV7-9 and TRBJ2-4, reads DTGVSQNPRHKITKRGQNVTFRCDPISEHNRLYWYRQTLGQGPEFLTYFQNEAQLEKSRLLSDRFSAERPKGSFSTLEIQRTEQGDSAMYLCASSLGQGGIQYFGAGTRLSVL.